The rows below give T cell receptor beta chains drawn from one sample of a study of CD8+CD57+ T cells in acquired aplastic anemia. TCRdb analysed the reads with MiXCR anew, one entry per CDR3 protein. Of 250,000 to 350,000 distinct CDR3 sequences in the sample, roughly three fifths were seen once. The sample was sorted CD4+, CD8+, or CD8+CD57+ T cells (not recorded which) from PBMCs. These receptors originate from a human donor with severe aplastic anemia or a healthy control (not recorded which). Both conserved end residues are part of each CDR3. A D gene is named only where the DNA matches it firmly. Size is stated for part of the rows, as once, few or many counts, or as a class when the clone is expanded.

CASSPLAVRTDTQYF,TGTGCCAGTAGTCCTCTAGCGGTCCGCACAGATACGCAGTATTTT,TRBV19,TRBJ2-3,.,TRBD2
CAWSWEGGYTF,TGTGCCTGGAGTTGGGAAGGTGGCTACACCTTC,TRBV30,TRBJ1-2,few,.
CSAKTGAQETQYF,TGCAGTGCTAAGACCGGGGCCCAAGAGACCCAGTACTTC,TRBV20-1,TRBJ2-5,.,.
CASSFQRGGRETQYF,TGTGCCAGCAGCTTTCAGCGGGGGGGCCGGGAGACCCAGTACTTC,TRBV7-6,TRBJ2-5,many,TRBD2
CASSPPGQYEKLFF,TGCGCCAGCAGCCCCCCCGGACAGTATGAAAAACTGTTTTTT,TRBV4-1,TRBJ1-4,once,.
CASSFRTVFSGNTIYF,TGTGCCAGCAGCTTTAGGACCGTGTTCTCTGGAAACACCATATATTTT,TRBV5-5,TRBJ1-3,.,.
CASRLSGGRAETQYF,TGTGCCAGCAGGTTAAGTGGCGGGAGGGCCGAGACCCAGTACTTC,TRBV7-2,TRBJ2-5,.,TRBD2
CASILAGTGNANYGYTF,TGTGCCAGCATCCTGGCCGGGACAGGGAACGCTAACTATGGCTACACCTTC,TRBV7-9,TRBJ1-2,.,TRBD1
CATTTGGTDTQYF,TGTGCCACAACGACAGGCGGCACAGATACGCAGTATTTT,TRBV7-9,TRBJ2-3,.,.
CASSTGTYYGYTF,TGTGCCAGTAGTACCGGGACCTACTATGGCTACACCTTC,TRBV19,TRBJ1-2,.,.
CASSQDVGQAYEQYF,TGTGCCAGCAGCCAAGATGTGGGACAGGCCTACGAGCAGTACTTC,TRBV14,TRBJ2-7,.,TRBD1
CSVEGRGGGQYF,TGCAGCGTTGAAGGACGCGGGGGTGGGCAGTACTTC,TRBV29-1,TRBJ2-7,.,TRBD2
CSVEASTHYGYTF,TGCAGCGTTGAGGCCAGTACTCACTATGGCTACACCTTC,TRBV29-1,TRBJ1-2,.,.
CASSERGGANVLTF,TGTGCCAGCAGTGAACGGGGGGGGGCCAACGTCCTGACTTTC,TRBV2,TRBJ2-6,.,.
CASTRNRRSSYEQYF,TGCGCCAGCACCAGGAACAGGCGAAGCTCCTACGAGCAGTACTTC,TRBV5-1,TRBJ2-7,.,.
CASSPQPGQGTTPLHF,TGTGCCAGCAGCCCCCAACCGGGACAGGGGACGACACCCCTCCACTTT,TRBV9,TRBJ1-6,many,TRBD1
CASSADRGRDKQYF,TGTGCCAGCAGTGCGGACAGGGGGCGCGACAAGCAGTACTTC,TRBV13,TRBJ2-7,once,TRBD1
CASSLNSPTSSYNEQFF,TGTGCTAGCAGCTTAAACTCCCCTACGAGCTCCTACAATGAGCAGTTCTTC,TRBV7-7,TRBJ2-1,many,.
CASSEGGTTGKDGYTF,TGTGCCAGCAGTGAAGGTGGAACGACCGGGAAGGATGGCTACACCTTC,TRBV25-1,TRBJ1-2,once,.
CASSLRGGTGELFF,TGTGCCAGTAGTTTGAGAGGCGGCACCGGGGAGCTGTTTTTT,TRBV19,TRBJ2-2,.,.
CAIRTRQGGTEAFF,TGTGCCATCAGGACTCGACAGGGAGGCACTGAAGCTTTCTTT,TRBV10-3,TRBJ1-1,many,TRBD1
CASSLGVVEEQYF,TGTGCCAGCAGCTTGGGCGTTGTCGAGGAGCAGTATTTT,TRBV5-6,TRBJ2-3,.,.
CASSPGQATYEQYF,TGTGCTAGCAGCCCCGGACAGGCTACCTACGAGCAGTACTTC,TRBV7-3,TRBJ2-7,few,TRBD1
CSARETGQANYGYTF,TGCAGTGCTAGAGAGACAGGTCAAGCTAACTATGGCTACACCTTC,TRBV20-1,TRBJ1-2,.,.
CASSYSSGNYGYTF,TGTGCCAGCAGTTACTCATCAGGGAACTATGGCTACACCTTC,TRBV6-6,TRBJ1-2,.,.
CSARDLWGQVGELFF,TGCAGTGCTAGAGATCTGTGGGGGCAGGTCGGGGAGCTGTTTTTT,TRBV20-1,TRBJ2-2,many,.